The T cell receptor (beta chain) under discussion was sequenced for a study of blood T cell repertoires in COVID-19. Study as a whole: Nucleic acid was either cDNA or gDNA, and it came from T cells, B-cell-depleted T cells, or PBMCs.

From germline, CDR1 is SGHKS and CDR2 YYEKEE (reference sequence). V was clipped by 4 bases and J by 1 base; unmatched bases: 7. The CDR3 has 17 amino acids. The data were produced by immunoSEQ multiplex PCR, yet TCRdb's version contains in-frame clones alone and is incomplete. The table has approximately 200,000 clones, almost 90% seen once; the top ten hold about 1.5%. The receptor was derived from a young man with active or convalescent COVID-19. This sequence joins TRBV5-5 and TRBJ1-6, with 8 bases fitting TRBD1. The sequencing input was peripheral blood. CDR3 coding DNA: TGTGCCAGCAGCCGGAAACAGGGGGTGTCCTATAATTCACCCCTCCACTTT. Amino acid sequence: CASSRKQGVSYNSPLHF. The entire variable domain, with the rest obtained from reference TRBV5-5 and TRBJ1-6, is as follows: DAGVTQSPTHLIKTRGQQVTLRCSPISGHKSVSWYQQVLGQGPQFIFQYYEKEERGRGNFPDRFSARQFPNYSSELNVNALLLGDSALYLCASSRKQGVSYNSPLHFGNGTRLTVT.